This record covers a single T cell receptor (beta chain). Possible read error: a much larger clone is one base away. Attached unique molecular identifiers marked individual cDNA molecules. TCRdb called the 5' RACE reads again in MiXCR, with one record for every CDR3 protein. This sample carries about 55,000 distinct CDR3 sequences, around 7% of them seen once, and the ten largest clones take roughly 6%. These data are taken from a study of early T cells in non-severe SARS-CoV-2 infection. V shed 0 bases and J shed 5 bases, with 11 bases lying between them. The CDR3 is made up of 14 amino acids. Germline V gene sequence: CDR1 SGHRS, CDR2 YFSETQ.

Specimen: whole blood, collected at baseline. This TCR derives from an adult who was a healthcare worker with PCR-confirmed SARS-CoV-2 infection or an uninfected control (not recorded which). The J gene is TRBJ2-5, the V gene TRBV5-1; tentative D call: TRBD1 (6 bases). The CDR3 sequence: CASSLAAGVETQYF. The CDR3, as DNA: TGCGCCAGCAGCTTGGCGGCAGGGGTGGAGACCCAGTACTTC. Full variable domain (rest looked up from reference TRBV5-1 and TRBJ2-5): KAGVTQTPRYLIKTRGQQVTLSCSPISGHRSVSWYQQTPGQGLQFLFEYFSETQRNKGNFPGRFSGRQFSNSRSEMNVSTLELGDSALYLCASSLAAGVETQYFGPGTRLLVL.